Below, 4 T cell receptor beta chains from the same sample are listed, as sequenced in a study of shared clonotypes between healthy human individuals. Naive CD8 isolation took CD45RO-negative cells positively selected for CCR7 and excluded terminally differentiated effector memory CD45RA+ cells. Sequenced by immunoSEQ multiplex PCR; TCRdb stores in-frame clones only, minus some. Of roughly 2 million clones listed, roughly 94% are singletons. Sequenced sample: naive CD8+ T cells sorted from blood. These TCRs come from a man younger than 35 in good health.

Points on this clone: One end of the junction does not line up with germline, which may come from a read error. The genes are TRBV2 and TRBJ2-7; the D is unclear. The CDR3 consists of 14 residues. The germline V gene encodes CDR1 SNHLY and CDR2 FYNNEI. The CDR3: CARSGKGLLEEQYF. The CDR3 bases are TGTGCCAGGAGTGGTAAAGGGTTATTGGAGGAGCAGTACTTC.

In its sample, this clone was seen once. The genes are TRBV6-5 and TRBJ2-7; D may match TRBD1 or TRBD2 (5 bases each). The length of the CDR3 is 14 residues. CDR1 MNHEY and CDR2 SVGAGI come from the germline V gene. Between the trimmed V and J ends, which lost 4 bases and 4 bases, there was a span of 14 bases. CDR3 coding DNA: TGTGCCAGCAGTTTTTTTAGGGGCGGGTACGAGCAGTACTTC. Protein sequence: CASSFFRGGYEQYF.

On this clone itself: This specimen includes other DNA sequences encoding the same CDR3. This chain uses TRBV6-1 with TRBJ1-1, with D unresolved. V was cut by 0 bases and J by 1 base, with 3 bases left in between. The CDR3 spans 13 residues. Per the germline V gene, CDR1 is MNHNS and CDR2 is SASEGT. CDR3 loop: CASSEARNTEAFF. The CDR3 coding sequence is TGTGCCAGCAGTGAAGCAAGGAACACTGAAGCTTTCTTT.

This chain joins TRBV6-5 and TRBJ1-6; 9 nucleotides line up with TRBD1. With 7 bases clipped from V and 7 bases from J, the junction kept 8 bases outside the gene matches. Looked up from germline, CDR1 is MNHEY and CDR2 is SVGAGI. The CDR3 loop spans 15 amino acids. CDR3 protein: CASTQLGTGNSPLHF. CDR3 in DNA: TGTGCCAGCACCCAACTTGGGACAGGGAATTCACCCCTCCACTTT.